This T cell receptor (beta chain) was obtained from a study of blood T cell repertoires in COVID-19 (dated by TCRdb to 2020 to 2022). About the full investigation: Collaborator samples came from the United States, Italy and Spain and covered acute and convalescent phases of COVID-19. The material from the prospective study consisted of cDNA or gDNA derived from T cells, B-cell-depleted T cells, or PBMCs. Subjects who had been exposed to COVID-19, were actively infected with it, or had recovered from it provided the deeply sampled blood TCRbeta repertoires that made up the dataset. A freely available public database, intended as a resource for researchers studying the immune response to SARS-CoV-2, is where the repertoires were released. Samples came from the ongoing ImmuneRACE study (first 160 participants) plus 1,254 subjects from 6 global collaborators. A de-identified subject ID, COVID-19 status, age in years and sex were almost always included in the sample metadata. HLA class I and class II types, where available, came from metadata supplied by the sample provider rather than from assay-based typing. Results the study describes overall, beyond this receptor: The amount of clinical and demographic metadata varied by source and participant and was provided uncurated.

TCRbeta CDR3 regions were amplified from genomic DNA using the immunoSEQ Assay, a bias-controlled multiplex PCR. The study's own analysis went as follows. The number of nucleated cells in each sample was estimated by amplification of reference gene primers within the assay. To quantify the absolute abundance of each unique TCRbeta CDR3 rearrangement, sequence reads were collapsed and filtered. For each sample, productive Simpson clonality was calculated as the square root of Simpson's diversity index across productive rearrangements. Here the immuneACCESS table is served through TCRdb, limited to in-frame sequences with V and J called. Missing clones are a known gap in these copies; in checked studies unresolved V genes cover under half, and the rest lacks a known reason. D and trimming were read from the DNA, whereas the V and J calls and clone size are those reported in that table. This sample has about 150,000 clones in its table, and 70% to 80% of those were observed once. The top ten clonotypes cover just under 5% of the sample.

On this clone itself: There is no known antigen for this receptor. No base-level quality is on record; no much larger clone is a single base apart.

In Seattle, one collaborating source enrolled patients while the infection was active and tracked those patients longitudinally over the course of disease. Collaborating institutions collected whole blood in K2EDTA tubes following their own protocols. For TCRbeta analysis, collaborator samples were shipped as frozen whole blood, as isolated PBMCs, or as DNA extracted from either sample type. Sequencing was done on a sample of peripheral blood. The source of this sequence is a woman in her 70s with COVID-19, enrolled during active disease.

CDR3 loop: CASSSLRAGGANEQYF. The DNA is TGTGCCAGCAGCTCCCTTCGGGCGGGGGGGGCCAACGAGCAGTACTTC. The receptor chain draws on TRBV13 and TRBJ2-7; 9 bases in between match TRBD2. Via the germline V gene (reference sequence), CDR1 is PRHDT and CDR2 FYEKMQ. The CDR3 runs 16 amino acids, cysteine and phenylalanine included. Kept here is only the CDR3 DNA, which spans 48 bases and is read in frame from base 1. The germline V and J ends show losses of 4 bases and 5 bases respectively, and no gene match explains 12 bases of the junction.